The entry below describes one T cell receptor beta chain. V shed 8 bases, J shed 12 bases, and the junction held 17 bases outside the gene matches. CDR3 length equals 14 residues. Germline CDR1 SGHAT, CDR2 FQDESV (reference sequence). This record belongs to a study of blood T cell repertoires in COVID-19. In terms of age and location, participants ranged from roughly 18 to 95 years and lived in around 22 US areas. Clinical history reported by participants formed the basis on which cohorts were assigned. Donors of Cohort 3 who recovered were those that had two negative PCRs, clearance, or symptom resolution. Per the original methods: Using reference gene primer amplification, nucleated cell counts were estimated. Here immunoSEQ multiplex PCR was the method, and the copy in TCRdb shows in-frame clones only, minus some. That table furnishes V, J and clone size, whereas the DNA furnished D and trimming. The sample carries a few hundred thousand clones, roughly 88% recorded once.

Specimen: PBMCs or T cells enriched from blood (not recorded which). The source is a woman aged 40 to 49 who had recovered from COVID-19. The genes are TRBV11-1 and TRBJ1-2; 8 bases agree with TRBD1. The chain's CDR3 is CASSPTGTGLANTF. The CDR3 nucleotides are TGTGCCAGCTCTCCGACCGGGACAGGACTGGCAAACACCTTC.